This TCR beta chain was observed in a study of shared clonotypes between healthy human individuals. Whole-study findings and limits: It was only blood that was sampled, and tissue repertoires likely differ.

Ten immunoSEQ deep assay plates were used to sequence unsorted PBMC DNA. Authors' data handling: Filtering differed for immunoSEQ, which gave only junction sequences without quality scores. Only in-frame clones appear in the TCRdb table, and some are missing; sequencing was by immunoSEQ multiplex PCR. The V and J calls and clone size come from that table; D and trimming were worked out from the DNA. The data hold about 500,000 clones, with about 74% observed a single time. Donors, healthy HIV-negative adults, lacked recent acute infections or vaccinations. V lost 0 bases, J lost 1 base, and 9 bases stayed unmatched. The CDR3 runs 18 residues. Germline V gene lookup returns CDR1 SGHTA and CDR2 FQGNSA. As regards this clone: Its target is unknown.

V usage is TRBV7-2 and J usage is TRBJ2-7; TRBD2 matches 10 bases. The sequencing input was PBMCs. The source of this sequence is a woman between 40 and 55 years old in good health. Some clones in this sample may be carry-over from other donors' samples. The CDR3 DNA reads as TGTGCCAGCAGCTTAGCCTCGCTAGCGGGAGTTTGGTCCTACGAGCAGTACTTC. Its translation is CASSLASLAGVWSYEQYF.